This T cell receptor (beta chain) was identified during a study of Ad26.COV2.S vaccination and SARS-CoV-2 variants. Study-wide results and caveats: Reported post-vaccination CD8+ and CD4+ T cell responses to spike showed substantial breadth. Similar non-spike TCR breadth was seen in vaccine and placebo recipients. People given the vaccine had a wider spike-specific TCR breadth than placebo recipients did.

For this clone: The antigen is unknown.

Libraries were prepared by immunoSEQ multiplex PCR; TCRdb keeps only in-frame clonotypes and omits some of them. The table has over 85,000 clones, around 82% seen once. This TCR was sampled from a human donor who had recovered from COVID-19. The sequences come from peripheral blood, collected after recovery from COVID-19.

CDR3 DNA: TGTGCCAGTAGTATGGGCTTCCCCCGGGACAGGCCCTACGAGCAGTACTTC. Translated, it gives CASSMGFPRDRPYEQYF. The chain recombines TRBV19 with TRBJ2-7, with 8 nucleotides matching TRBD1. CDR1 LNHDA and CDR2 SQIVND come from the germline V gene (reference sequence). The V segment lost 3 bases and the J segment 2 bases; nucleotides outside the gene matches: 12. The CDR3 has 17 residues.